The T cell receptor (beta chain) under discussion was sequenced for a study of identical twins. The CDR3 has 14 residues. Germline V CDR1 and CDR2: DFQATT, SNEGSKA (reference sequence). V shed 6 bases, J shed 7 bases, and the junction held 8 bases outside the gene matches. Study results and caveats: The abundant beta clonotypes from cord blood had fewer insertions, and memory repertoires had none of this.

Regarding this clonotype: Its antigen remains unknown.

Carrying unique molecular identifiers, the cDNA also gained a universal primer site through template switching. From the 5' RACE reads, TCRdb called clonotypes with MiXCR, one entry per CDR3 protein. The sample carries 430,000 or so distinct CDR3 sequences, roughly a quarter recorded once. The sample was also reused in another study, on T cells expressing NK-cell markers. As that report states: Several donors likewise had their CD3+CD56-NKG2C+ fraction led by these clonotypes.

The chain carries TRBV20-1 and TRBJ2-1; 11 nucleotides align to TRBD2. This sequence originates from a woman between 18 and 30 years old in good health. Sequenced sample: CD4+ T cells sorted from blood. The CDR3 DNA follows: TGCAGTGCCATGGCGGGACTAGCGGTGAATGAGCAGTTCTTC. It specifies CSAMAGLAVNEQFF.